Below are 27 T cell receptor beta chains sequenced from a single sample in a study of cytomegalovirus exposure and HLA in healthy donors. Method: immunoSEQ multiplex PCR; TCRdb's copy keeps in-frame clones and lacks some. The profile covers about 60,000 clones, with 95% appearing a single time and roughly 7.3% taken by the ten largest. Sequencing used PBMCs. The source is a woman aged 18-29 years in good health and CMV-seropositive.

The chain combines TRBV30 with TRBJ2-7, with TRBD2 matching 10 bases. This CDR3 has 14 residues. CDR1 and CDR2 from the germline V gene are GTSNPN and SVGIG (reference sequence). The V gene end was trimmed by 5 bases and the J gene end by 3 bases; junction bases not matched to a gene: 7. The CDR3 DNA is TGTGCCTGGGTAAGAGCGGGAGGGCTCTACGAGCAGTACTTC. Translation gives CAWVRAGGLYEQYF.

CDR3 coding DNA: TGTGCCAGCAGCGGGACAGGGACAGAGACCCAGTACTTC. Translated: CASSGTGTETQYF. V usage is TRBV6-6 and J usage is TRBJ2-5, with TRBD1 identical over 9 bases. The germline V gene has CDR1 MNHNY and CDR2 SVGAGI (reference sequence). V lost 6 bases, J lost 4 bases, and 3 bases stayed unmatched. The CDR3 contains 13 residues.

This chain joins TRBV5-5 and TRBJ1-1; TRBD1 matches 8 bases. The CDR3 runs 14 residues. The ends lost 1 base at V and 5 bases at J; junction bases unmatched: 4. Germline CDR1 SGHKS, CDR2 YYEKEE (reference sequence). The CDR3 sequence is CASSLTGGVTEAFF. CDR3 in DNA: TGTGCCAGCAGCTTGACAGGGGGTGTGACTGAAGCTTTCTTT. Drawing the rest from reference TRBV5-5 and TRBJ1-1, the complete variable domain is DAGVTQSPTHLIKTRGQQVTLRCSPISGHKSVSWYQQVLGQGPQFIFQYYEKEERGRGNFPDRFSARQFPNYSSELNVNALLLGDSALYLCASSLTGGVTEAFFGQGTRLTVV.

The chain combines TRBV5-1 with TRBJ2-7, with D tentatively TRBD1 or TRBD2 (5 bases each). The CDR3 runs 15 residues. V lost 4 bases and J 4 bases, leaving 18 bases between the germline ends. From germline, CDR1 is SGHRS and CDR2 YFSETQ. In nucleotides, the CDR3 is TGCGCCAGCAGCATGGAGGTGGGGCCTGGGTACGAGCAGTACTTC. It translates to CASSMEVGPGYEQYF.

This clone was detected only once. CDR3 sequence (DNA): TGTGCCAGCAGTTTCGTCGAGGGTCGAGAAGCTTTCTTT. It is translated as CASSFVEGREAFF. The genes are TRBV27 and TRBJ1-1; D call uncertain. Trimming took off 3 bases at V and 8 bases at J, with 13 bases between the two ends. The CDR3 loop spans 13 amino acids. Germline CDR1 MNHEY, CDR2 SMNVEV (reference sequence).

This chain uses TRBV7-3 with TRBJ2-2; 10 nucleotides match TRBD2. The germline CDR1 and CDR2 sequences are SGHTA and FQGTGA. The CDR3 has 16 amino acids. Trimming took 2 bases from V and 4 from J; bases not matched to a gene: 4. The CDR3 region has the DNA TGTGCCAGCAGCTTAGCCGGGACTAGCGTCACCGGGGAGCTGTTTTTT. Translated, it gives CASSLAGTSVTGELFF.

The V gene is TRBV30, the J gene TRBJ1-1, with D perhaps TRBD1 (5 bases). The germline V and J ends were trimmed by 2 bases and 7 bases, with 20 bases remaining between them. Germline CDR1 reads GTSNPN; CDR2 reads SVGIG (reference sequence). The CDR3 covers 15 residues. CDR3: CAWSLLKGRIGEAFF. In nucleotides, the CDR3 is TGTGCCTGGAGTTTGCTTAAGGGGCGGATCGGTGAAGCTTTCTTT.

The sample holds a few counts of this clone. The CDR3 DNA reads as TGCGCCAGCAGTCACTGGGGCCGTAGACGGGAGACCCAGTACTTC. This gives the protein CASSHWGRRRETQYF. V gene TRBV23-1 combines with J gene TRBJ2-5; tentative D call: TRBD1 (5 bases). TRBV23-1 qualifies as an ORF whose function is uncertain. The CDR3 loop spans 15 amino acids. Trimming took 3 bases from V and 5 from J, leaving 16 bases between them.

The J gene is TRBJ2-2, the V gene TRBV7-3; no clear D. The length of the CDR3 is 14 residues. Germline V lookup: CDR1 SGHTA, CDR2 FQGTGA. V was shortened by 2 bases and J by 2 bases, with 6 bases between the two germline ends. As DNA, the CDR3 is TGTGCCAGCAGCTTAGCCAGAAACACCGGGGAGCTGTTTTTT. Amino acid sequence: CASSLARNTGELFF.

The chain links TRBV7-2 to TRBJ1-1; D is undetermined. V lost 0 bases, J lost 7 bases, and 12 bases lay in between. Germline CDR1 and CDR2: SGHTA and FQGNSA. The CDR3 contains 14 residues. This CDR3 is CASSLALRPSEAFF. The CDR3 DNA reads TGTGCCAGCAGCTTAGCGCTGAGGCCGAGTGAAGCTTTCTTT.

The chain combines TRBV28 with TRBJ2-3, with D uncertain. V was trimmed by 5 bases and J by 1 base, leaving 7 bases between them. Looked up from germline, CDR1 is MDHEN and CDR2 is SYDVKM. There are 13 residues in the CDR3. The CDR3 DNA reads as TGTGCCAGCAGTGGTGAGGGCACAGATACGCAGTATTTT. Its translation is CASSGEGTDTQYF. The whole variable domain, remainder taken from reference TRBV28 and TRBJ2-3, is DVKVTQSSRYLVKRTGEKVFLECVQDMDHENMFWYRQDPGLGLRLIYFSYDVKMKEKGDIPEGYSVSREKKERFSLILESASTNQTSMYLCASSGEGTDTQYFGPGTRLTVL.

Worth noting for this clone: A junction end diverges from the germline sequence, so it may reflect a read error. This sequence joins TRBV5-8 and TRBJ2-7, with a possible D match to TRBD1 (6 bases). The CDR3 spans 13 residues. Germline CDR1 SGHTS, CDR2 YDEGEE. Here the CDR3 DNA reads TGTGCCAGCAGACGTACAGGGAACCTCCACCTGCGCTTC. Its protein product is CASRRTGNLHLRF. Together with reference TRBV5-8 and TRBJ2-7, the CDR3 gives the full variable domain: EAGVTQSPTHLIKTRGQQATLRCSPISGHTSVYWYQQALGLGLQFLLWYDEGEERNRGNFPPRFSGRQFPNYSSELNVNALELEDSALYLCASRRTGNLHLRFGPGTRLTVT.

This chain links TRBV2 with TRBJ2-1; 11 nucleotides agree with TRBD2. CDR1 and CDR2 from the germline V gene are SNHLY and FYNNEI. J lost 10 bases, V lost 4 bases, and 6 bases had no gene match. This CDR3 has 14 residues. In DNA, the CDR3 is TGTGCCAGCAGTGCGGGACTAGCGGAAGGGGAGCAGTTCTTC. It specifies CASSAGLAEGEQFF.

The gene calls are TRBV10-3 and TRBJ2-1; the match to TRBD2 covers 7 bases. V lost 10 bases, J lost 10 bases, and 19 bases stayed unmatched. This CDR3 contains 15 residues. Per germline, CDR1 ENHRY and CDR2 SYGVKD. The CDR3 DNA follows: TGTGCCACCGAGTTAGGGGCTAGCGGAGAGGGGGAGCAGTTCTTC. This gives the protein CATELGASGEGEQFF.

This clone was seen once. The chain uses TRBV4-1 and TRBJ2-3, with TRBD2 matching over 7 bases. Losses at the gene ends were 3 bases for V and 2 bases for J; bases not matched to a gene: 11. Looked up from germline, CDR1 is MGHRA and CDR2 is YSYEKL. CDR3 length equals 17 residues. The CDR3 nucleotides are TGCGCCAGCAGCCACCTCGGGGAGGGGAGTCCCACAGATACGCAGTATTTT. It yields the protein CASSHLGEGSPTDTQYF.

By its share, this clone is medium-sized. V gene TRBV29-1 combines with J gene TRBJ2-7; TRBD1 agrees at 7 bases. The CDR3 has 15 residues. Germline V gene sequence: CDR1 SQVTM, CDR2 ANQGSEA. Losses at the gene ends were 2 bases for V and 5 bases for J; bases not matched to a gene: 12. The CDR3 region has the DNA TGCAGCGTTGAATGGGTCTCACAGGGGATCCACGAGCAGTACTTC. It yields the protein CSVEWVSQGIHEQYF.

This rearrangement joins TRBV19 to TRBJ1-1; 8 bases line up with TRBD1. The CDR3 consists of 13 residues. V shed 4 bases and J 4 bases; nucleotides not matched to a gene: 2. Germline V gene data show CDR1 as LNHDA and CDR2 as SQIVND (reference sequence). In DNA form, the CDR3 reads TGTGCCAGTAGTAAAACAGGGGGCACTGAAGCTTTCTTT. Its translation: CASSKTGGTEAFF.

CDR3 sequence: CASSPTGEANTEAFF. The CDR3 DNA reads TGTGCCAGCAGCCCTACAGGGGAGGCTAACACTGAAGCTTTCTTT. This chain uses TRBV7-6 with TRBJ1-1, with 7 nucleotides matching TRBD1. The V segment lost 5 bases and the J segment 2 bases; nucleotides outside the gene matches: 8. CDR3 size: 15 residues. Germline V gene lookup returns CDR1 SGHVS and CDR2 FNYEAQ.

This clone has a single count. This sequence joins TRBV15 and TRBJ2-5; no clear D gene. V was trimmed by 0 bases and J by 2 bases, leaving 10 bases between them. Germline V gene lookup returns CDR1 LNHNV and CDR2 YYDKDF (reference sequence). The CDR3 is made up of 15 amino acids. CDR3 loop: CATSRDLPGQETQYF. DNA of the CDR3: TGTGCCACCAGCAGAGATCTCCCGGGTCAAGAGACCCAGTACTTC.

This chain connects TRBV28 to TRBJ2-1, with 11 bases fitting TRBD2. The trim removed 6 bases at V and 4 bases at J, leaving 11 bases unmatched. The length of the CDR3 is 17 residues. Germline values: CDR1 MDHEN, CDR2 SYDVKM. DNA for the CDR3: TGTGCCAGCAGCTCTACTACTAGCGGGGGCATGTACAATGAGCAGTTCTTC. It is translated as CASSSTTSGGMYNEQFF.

The V gene is TRBV6-5, the J gene TRBJ2-7, with 7 bases identical to TRBD2. The CDR3 length is 13 residues. Looked up from germline, CDR1 is MNHEY and CDR2 is SVGAGI. V shed 5 bases, J shed 2 bases, and the junction held 3 bases outside the gene matches. The CDR3 sequence is CASSLGGTYEQYF. The CDR3 DNA is TGTGCCAGCAGTCTCGGGGGGACCTACGAGCAGTACTTC.

The rearrangement links TRBV28 to TRBJ2-7; unclear D gene. CDR3 length equals 11 residues. The ends were cut back, 6 bases at V and 3 bases at J, with 6 bases in the middle. Looked up from germline, CDR1 is MDHEN and CDR2 is SYDVKM. The DNA for the CDR3 is TGTGCCAGCAGCACAGACTACGAGCAGTACTTC. Its translation: CASSTDYEQYF.

The chain recombines TRBV5-1 with TRBJ2-1; TRBD2 aligns across 8 bases. Germline-derived CDR1 and CDR2 are SGHRS and YFSETQ. The length of the CDR3 is 16 residues. The J segment lost 3 bases and the V segment lost 0 bases, leaving 5 bases of the junction unmatched. The chain's CDR3 is CASSLARGLVYNEQFF. Here the CDR3 DNA reads TGCGCCAGCAGCTTGGCAAGGGGACTAGTCTACAATGAGCAGTTCTTC.

The rearrangement joins TRBV28 to TRBJ1-2; TRBD1 agrees at 7 bases. The CDR3 is 14 residues long. In germline, CDR1 is MDHEN, CDR2 SYDVKM. The ends lost 6 bases at V and 3 bases at J; junction bases unmatched: 7. The CDR3 loop reads CASSQHQGDYGYTF. The CDR3 DNA sequence: TGTGCCAGCAGCCAACATCAGGGGGACTATGGCTACACCTTC.

This clone was recorded once. This chain links TRBV27 with TRBJ2-5; possible D gene TRBD1, 5 bases. Germline V gene data show CDR1 as MNHEY and CDR2 as SMNVEV (reference sequence). The CDR3 runs 15 residues. Trimming took off 3 bases at V and 4 bases at J, with 15 bases between the two ends. CDR3 nucleotides: TGTGCCAGCAGTTTTAGGGGTTCTTCACTAGAGACCCAGTACTTC. Protein: CASSFRGSSLETQYF.

The chain has TRBV28 and TRBJ2-3, with 15 nucleotides matching TRBD2. Germline values: CDR1 MDHEN, CDR2 SYDVKM. This CDR3 has 17 residues. V lost 5 bases and J lost 4; bases outside the gene matches: 7. In DNA form, the CDR3 reads TGTGCCAGCAGTACCGCCGGACTAGCGGGGGGGCCAGATACGCAGTATTTT. This translates into CASSTAGLAGGPDTQYF. Combining the CDR3 with reference TRBV28 and TRBJ2-3 gives the whole variable domain DVKVTQSSRYLVKRTGEKVFLECVQDMDHENMFWYRQDPGLGLRLIYFSYDVKMKEKGDIPEGYSVSREKKERFSLILESASTNQTSMYLCASSTAGLAGGPDTQYFGPGTRLTVL.

This chain joins TRBV4-1 and TRBJ2-7; 7 nucleotides line up with TRBD1. After removal of 3 bases from V and 3 bases from J, the junction contained 8 bases not matched to a gene. The germline V gene has CDR1 MGHRA and CDR2 YSYEKL. There are 15 residues in the CDR3. In DNA, the CDR3 is TGCGCCAGCAGCCAGACAGGGTCAACAGACTACGAGCAGTACTTC. Translating gives CASSQTGSTDYEQYF.